In its sample, the clone carrying this TCR beta chain was seen a few times. Data came from immunoSEQ multiplex PCR; TCRdb stores just in-frame clones and leaves some out. Of fewer than 130,000 clones in the sample, around 90% were seen once. The data are from a study of T cell responses to AZD1222 COVID-19 vaccine. This CDR3 contains 12 residues. CDR1 is LGHDT, CDR2 YNNKEL, per germline (reference sequence). The ends were cut back, 2 bases at V and 7 bases at J, with 8 bases in the middle. The material sequenced was peripheral blood, taken on day 0 of AZD1222 vaccination. This chain links TRBV3-1 (or the pseudogene TRBV3-2) with TRBJ1-2, with a weak D call TRBD1 (6 bases). The sequence was obtained from an adult in good health. The CDR3 DNA follows: TGTGCCAGCAGCCAAACAGGGTTTGGCTACACCTTC. It codes for CASSQTGFGYTF.